This entry concerns a single T cell receptor beta chain. Its antigen is still unknown. Here immunoSEQ multiplex PCR was the method, and the copy in TCRdb shows in-frame clones only, minus some. The table lists some 170,000 clones, 86% of them singletons. This entry comes from a study of cytomegalovirus exposure and HLA in healthy donors. Study-level findings and limits: Some TCR beta chains (more than 150 of them) were listed as cytomegalovirus-associated.

The germline gives CDR1 MNHNS, CDR2 SASEGT. Trimming removed 4 bases from V and 8 bases from J; junction bases left unmatched: 5. CDR3 length: 14 residues. From the roughly 120-subject validation cohort, which was separate from the roughly 620-subject first cohort, the donors were drawn. This chain connects TRBV6-1 to TRBJ1-4, with TRBD1 matching 9 bases. The TCR sequence derives from a woman aged 25-40 years in good health and CMV-seronegative. Sequenced material: PBMCs. CDR3 sequence: CASSGRTGVEKLFF. The CDR3 DNA is TGTGCCAGCAGTGGACGGACAGGGGTGGAAAAACTGTTTTTT.